Following are 2 T cell receptor beta chains from one sample sequenced in a study of post-analysis software for immune sequencing data. TCR beta cDNA libraries had unique molecular identifiers. TCRdb reprocessed the PCR reads via MiXCR and lists one record per CDR3 protein. This sample has under 200,000 distinct CDR3 sequences, with approximately 30% found just once. Study conclusions and caveats: In patients, about five TRBV segments were more frequent than in controls, with TRBV5-6, TRBV5-1 and TRBV20-1 among them.

No cognate antigen is known for these TCRs. Sequencing was done on a sample of blood. These receptors were collected from a girl aged 2-17 years with multiple sclerosis.

This clonotype was seen at least ten times. The chain carries TRBV11-2 and TRBJ2-7; D may be TRBD2 (7 bases). Trimming cost V 5 bases and J 3 bases, with 17 bases left between them. There are 15 residues in the CDR3. Germline V gene lookup returns CDR1 SGHAT and CDR2 FQNNGV. CDR3 nucleotides: TGTGCCAGCAGCCCCTGGGGGGGGCGGCTCTACGAGCAGTACTTC. Amino acid sequence: CASSPWGGRLYEQYF.

This clonotype has just a few counts. The rearrangement joins TRBV5-1 to TRBJ2-7, with D possibly being TRBD2 (5 bases). Trimming cost V 2 bases and J 2 bases, with 11 bases left between them. Germline V gene sequence: CDR1 SGHRS, CDR2 YFSETQ. The CDR3 covers 14 residues. CDR3 region: CASSFDVGTYEQYF. The CDR3 nucleotides read TGCGCCAGCAGCTTTGACGTCGGGACCTACGAGCAGTACTTC.